This T cell receptor beta chain derives from a study of CD8+ T cells in alopecia areata. Trimming removed 0 bases from V and 11 bases from J; junction bases left unmatched: 6. CDR3 length: 13 residues. Germline V gene data show CDR1 as LGHNA and CDR2 as YSLEER. Treatment given: oral pan-JAK inhibitor, 5-10 mg twice daily. Alopecia areata patients provided lesional scalp punch biopsies and peripheral blood, both collected for the study. Extracted RNA was reverse transcribed into cDNA, the sequencing template. The protocol was immunoSEQ multiplex PCR, while the TCRdb copy is restricted to in-frame clones and leaves out a portion. The sample lists 150,000 to 200,000 clones; 60% were seen once. Comments on this clone: The antigen remains unidentified.

The study, taken as a whole, reports: Many expanded lesional clones persisted during tofacitinib (in both scalp and blood).

The specimen was CD4+ T cells sorted from blood, collected at week 24, from a patient treated with tofacitinib. This clonotype was sampled from a human donor with alopecia areata. The V call is TRBV4-3, the J call TRBJ1-1, with 7 bases matching TRBD1. CDR3 coding DNA: TGCGCCAGCAGCCAAGAGGTCGTACAGGGGGCTTTCTTT. Translation gives CASSQEVVQGAFF.